This TCR beta chain was sequenced during a study of STAT5B mutations in CD4+ large granular lymphocyte leukemia. The CDR3 length is 16 residues. J was trimmed by 4 bases and V by 1 base; bases with no gene match: 5. Germline assignment: CDR1 SGHNT and CDR2 YYREEE (reference sequence). As regards this clone: Its target is not known.

The table came from immunoSEQ multiplex PCR; TCRdb's copy has only in-frame clones and leaves some out. Of 31,000 or so clones listed, more than 65% are singletons. Study findings and constraints: Compared with healthy controls (2/35), patient top clones favored TRBV06 (8/27).

Material for sequencing was CD4+ T cells from blood buffy coats. The sequence came from a human donor in good health. V and J are TRBV5-4 and TRBJ2-5; 12 bases fit TRBD2. This chain's CDR3 is CASSLPPTSGGETQYF. Written as DNA, the CDR3 is TGTGCCAGCAGCTTGCCTCCGACTAGCGGGGGAGAGACCCAGTACTTC.